This is a list of T cell receptor beta chains from one sample in a study of post-analysis software for immune sequencing data. MiXCR was run by TCRdb on the PCR reads, yielding one entry per CDR3 protein. The table includes approximately 180,000 distinct CDR3 sequences, around 28% detected once. The sample was blood. These receptors all come from a girl aged 5-17 years with multiple sclerosis. CDR3s include the opening cysteine and the closing phenylalanine or tryptophan. D genes are given only for firm matches. The size entry is marked missing in some rows and otherwise reads once, few, many or a size class.

>TRBD2|NA|TRBJ2-7|TRBV6-1
TGTGCCAGCAGTGCGAGCGGGAGAGCCTACGAGCAGTACTTC
CASSASGRAYEQYF
>TRBD2|few|TRBJ2-7|TRBV20-1
TGCAGTGCCCCGAGACTAGCGGGACTAAATGGCGAGCAGTACTTC
CSAPRLAGLNGEQYF
>TRBD1|NA|TRBJ1-2|TRBV28
TGTGCCAGCAATCAAAAGGGGGCAGGCGGACGAGGCTACACCTTC
CASNQKGAGGRGYTF
>NA|few|TRBJ1-5|TRBV7-9
TGTGCCAGCAGCGAAGGGCCCGGGAAAAATCAGCCCCAGCATTTT
CASSEGPGKNQPQHF
>TRBD2|many|TRBJ2-3|TRBV5-1
TGCGCCAGCAGCCCCCTGGGGATAGCGGGACCAGGAGATACGCAGTATTTT
CASSPLGIAGPGDTQYF
>TRBD2|many|TRBJ2-5|TRBV29-1
TGCAGCGTTGAGCGGGAGTTTGACGGGACCCAGTACTTC
CSVEREFDGTQYF
>TRBD1|NA|TRBJ2-3|TRBV20-1
TGCAGTGCCCCTGAGACAGGGGACAAACGAGATACGCAGTATTTT
CSAPETGDKRDTQYF
>TRBD1|NA|TRBJ1-4|TRBV20-1
TGCAGTGCTATGGGCGGGACAGGGAGAGGAGGGATGTTTTTT
CSAMGGTGRGGMFF
>NA|NA|TRBJ2-1|TRBV20-1
TGCAGTGCTAGTCGGGCGAGGAGCTCCTACAATGAGCAGTTCTTC
CSASRARSSYNEQFF
>NA|NA|TRBJ1-1|TRBV20-1
TGCAGTGCTATCGAAAAGTTAACCGAAGCTTTCTTT
CSAIEKLTEAFF
>TRBD2|many|TRBJ2-3|TRBV7-2
TGTGCCAGCAGCTCAACTAGCGGGTTCCCAGATACGCAGTATTTT
CASSSTSGFPDTQYF
>NA|few|TRBJ2-3|TRBV3-1
TGTGCCAGCAGCCAAGATTTGGTAACGTCAGATACGCAGTATTTT
CASSQDLVTSDTQYF
>NA|NA|TRBJ1-1|TRBV12-3/TRBV12-4
TGTGCCAGCAGTTTAGCAGGTGTGAACACTGAAGCTTTCTTT
CASSLAGVNTEAFF
>NA|NA|TRBJ1-2|TRBV12-3/TRBV12-4
TGTGCCAGCACCTACCTCCTGACAGGTTCGGATGGCTACACCTTC
CASTYLLTGSDGYTF
>NA|NA|TRBJ2-1|TRBV18
TGTGCCAGCTCACTTCGTAGCAGCTCCTACAATGAGCAGTTCTTC
CASSLRSSSYNEQFF
>NA|few|TRBJ2-3|TRBV5-1
TGCGCCAGCAGCTTGGATGGGGTTCCGGTCACAGATACGCAGTATTTT
CASSLDGVPVTDTQYF
>NA|many|TRBJ2-5|TRBV14
TGTGCCAGCAGCCCTACCCACGGGGAGACCCAGTACTTC
CASSPTHGETQYF
>NA|many|TRBJ2-7|TRBV7-9
TGTGCCAGCAGCTCCCCCCAGGGCCTCAGCTCCTACGAGCAGTACTTC
CASSSPQGLSSYEQYF
>NA|many|TRBJ1-2|TRBV12-3/TRBV12-4
TGTGCCAGCAGTGGGATAGGGGATGGCTACACCTTC
CASSGIGDGYTF
>TRBD2|many|TRBJ2-1|TRBV20-1
TGCAGTGCTTTATCGGGACTAGCGGTGACCTACAATGAGCAGTTCTTC
CSALSGLAVTYNEQFF
>NA|NA|TRBJ2-1|TRBV24-1
TGTGCCACCAGCAGGTCCGATGAGCAGTTCTTC
CATSRSDEQFF
>NA|once|TRBJ2-2|TRBV7-8
TGTGCCAGCGTCCCAGAGGGTAGCGTTGACTGGGAGCTGTTTTTT
CASVPEGSVDWELFF
>NA|many|TRBJ2-3|TRBV29-1
TGCAGCGTTGTGAGTTGGAAGGGCACAGATACGCAGTATTTT
CSVVSWKGTDTQYF
>NA|NA|TRBJ2-3|TRBV28
TGTGCCAGCAGTTCGAGGCCCTGGGGGCTATCCGATACGCAGTATTTT
CASSSRPWGLSDTQYF